The 20 T cell receptor beta chains given below trace back to one sample, sequenced in a study of blood T cells in healthy people across ages. Sample-barcoded 5' priming and a J-beta primer mix drove a second PCR of roughly 6 to 12 cycles. Via MiXCR, TCRdb re-called the 5' RACE reads, giving one row per CDR3 protein. The sample lists 600,000 or so distinct CDR3 sequences, around a fifth occurring once. The sample consisted of blood. These receptor sequences come from a man between 65 and 85 years old in good health.

The V gene is TRBV29-1, the J gene TRBJ2-1; 7 nucleotides agree with TRBD1. Germline trimming cut 6 bases from V and 2 bases from J; bases unmatched to any gene: 10. The germline V gene encodes CDR1 SQVTM and CDR2 ANQGSEA. CDR3 size: 15 residues. The CDR3 DNA reads as TGCAGCGTGGGACGTGACAGGGTGCCCTACAATGAGCAGTTCTTC. This translates into CSVGRDRVPYNEQFF.

J is TRBJ2-3 and V is TRBV7-2; D unclear. CDR1 and CDR2 (germline): SGHTA, FQGNSA. The CDR3 is made up of 14 amino acids. Deletions cut 5 bases from V and 7 bases from J, with 16 bases between. CDR3 nucleotide sequence: TGTGCCAGCAGCCGCGACCGGGCCGATTATACGCAGTATTTT. Translating it yields CASSRDRADYTQYF.

In its sample, this clonotype was seen a few times. This chain uses TRBV6-1 with TRBJ1-1; D call uncertain. V lost 9 bases, J lost 6 bases, and 5 bases lay in between. Germline V gene data show CDR1 as MNHNS and CDR2 as SASEGT. The CDR3 totals 9 residues. The chain's CDR3 is CASGPEAFF. CDR3 bases: TGTGCCAGTGGCCCTGAAGCTTTCTTT.

Remarks on this clonotype: Lacking the conserved final phenylalanine or tryptophan, this CDR3 likely reflects a read error. The DNA is left out, because the CDR3 cannot be placed on it with certainty; the CDR3 is given as TCRdb lists it. The chain combines TRBV12-3 or TRBV12-4 with TRBJ2-3. The CDR3 length equals 13 residues, ends included. CDR3 sequence: CASSSGSTDVQYS.

This clonotype was detected only once. The chain combines TRBV6-5 with TRBJ2-3; D possibly corresponds to TRBD2 (6 bases). The V end lost 8 bases, the J end lost 2 bases, and 17 bases lay between the germline ends. CDR1 and CDR2 from the germline V gene are MNHEY and SVGAGI. CDR3 length equals 15 residues. This CDR3 is CASSIRGNPTDTQYF. The CDR3, as DNA: TGTGCCAGCTCCATTCGGGGGAACCCCACAGATACGCAGTATTTT.

V usage is TRBV2 and J usage is TRBJ1-1; D unclear. Germline V gives CDR1 SNHLY, CDR2 FYNNEI. Trimming took off 6 bases at V and 3 bases at J, with 5 bases between the two ends. CDR3 length equals 11 residues. The CDR3 sequence is CASSPHTEAFF. CDR3 nucleotides: TGTGCCAGCAGCCCTCACACTGAAGCTTTCTTT.

The chain is built from TRBV5-1 and TRBJ2-7; D may correspond to TRBD1 or TRBD2 (5 bases each). The CDR3 is made up of 14 amino acids. The germline gives CDR1 SGHRS, CDR2 YFSETQ. Trimming shortened V by 0 bases and J by 0 bases, and 7 bases separated the two germline ends. CDR3 residues: CASSLVGPSYEQYF. The CDR3 coding sequence is TGCGCCAGCAGCTTGGTGGGACCCTCCTACGAGCAGTACTTC.

This clonotype was recorded many times. The gene calls are TRBV27 and TRBJ2-5; 13 positions match TRBD2. This CDR3 is 17 amino acids long. Per the germline V gene, CDR1 is MNHEY and CDR2 is SMNVEV (reference sequence). Trimming at V came to 5 bases and at J to 5 bases, leaving 11 bases not matched to a gene. The chain's CDR3 is CASSLSWTSGRRETQYF. DNA for the CDR3: TGTGCCAGCAGTCTCTCCTGGACTAGCGGGAGACGGGAGACCCAGTACTTC.

This chain connects TRBV6-5 to TRBJ2-5; 8 bases match TRBD2. V was pared by 6 bases and J by 5 bases, with 11 bases of the junction left unmatched. This CDR3 region has 15 residues. Germline values: CDR1 MNHEY, CDR2 SVGAGI. CDR3 sequence reads: CASSKGLVKWETQYF. The CDR3 DNA reads TGTGCCAGCAGCAAGGGACTAGTTAAATGGGAGACCCAGTACTTC.

This clonotype was detected ten times or more. This sequence joins TRBV5-1 and TRBJ2-2; 10 nucleotides agree with TRBD1. The CDR3 has 15 residues. The germline CDR1 and CDR2 sequences are SGHRS and YFSETQ. V shed 5 bases and J 6 bases; nucleotides not matched to a gene: 7. CDR3 DNA: TGCGCCAGCAGTTACGGACAGGGGGGTTCCGGGGAGCTGTTTTTT. Amino acid sequence: CASSYGQGGSGELFF.

The chain links TRBV5-1 to TRBJ2-3; perhaps D is TRBD1 or TRBD2 (6 bases each). The CDR3 is 14 residues long. Trimming shortened V by 7 bases and J by 1 base, and 13 bases separated the two germline ends. Germline V gives CDR1 SGHRS, CDR2 YFSETQ. This CDR3 is CASLGGLGTDTQYF. CDR3 DNA: TGCGCCAGCCTAGGGGGACTTGGCACAGATACGCAGTATTTT.

V and J are TRBV11-2 and TRBJ1-4; the D gene is possibly TRBD1 (5 bases). CDR3 length: 16 residues. The V gene's germline CDR1 is SGHAT and CDR2 FQNNGV. V was trimmed by 5 bases and J by 1 base, leaving 14 bases between them. CDR3 in DNA: TGTGCCAGCAGCCAGGGACCTCCAGGAACTAATGAAAAACTGTTTTTT. Translation gives CASSQGPPGTNEKLFF.

This clonotype has only a few counts. The chain recombines TRBV6-2 or TRBV6-3 with TRBJ2-7; D not resolved. V lost 6 bases and J 6 bases, leaving 9 bases between the germline ends. The CDR3 contains 11 residues. Germline-derived CDR1 and CDR2 are MNHEY and SVGEGT. The CDR3 region has the DNA TGTGCCAGCAGCCGAAATTCCGAGCAGTACTTC. Translated: CASSRNSEQYF.

V is TRBV29-1 and J is TRBJ1-1; D unclear. The CDR3 has 12 residues. CDR1 and CDR2 from the germline V gene are SQVTM and ANQGSEA. Trimming stripped 7 bases from V and 1 base from J, with 10 bases between. This chain's CDR3 is CSGEPANTEAFF. In nucleotides, the CDR3 is TGCAGCGGAGAACCGGCGAACACTGAAGCTTTCTTT.

The V and J genes are TRBV24-1 and TRBJ2-7; D unclear. The CDR3 covers 13 residues. The germline CDR1 and CDR2 sequences are KGHDR and SFDVKD. The ends were cut back, 5 bases at V and 7 bases at J, with 14 bases in the middle. Here the CDR3 reads CATSALTNGEQYF. CDR3 bases: TGTGCCACCAGTGCCCTCACGAACGGAGAGCAGTACTTC.

This clonotype came up a few times. The CDR3 loop reads CASEGQENKNIQYF. The CDR3 nucleotides are TGTGCTAGTGAGGGACAGGAAAACAAAAACATTCAGTACTTC. This chain uses TRBV12-5 with TRBJ2-4; TRBD1 matches 8 bases. The germline gives CDR1 LGHNT, CDR2 FRNRAP. J was trimmed by 3 bases and V by 7 bases; bases with no gene match: 5. The CDR3 contains 14 residues.

The chain has TRBV5-1 and TRBJ2-5; tentative D call: TRBD1 (5 bases). The CDR3 extends over 16 amino acids. V was clipped by 1 base and J by 5 bases, with 18 bases between them. Germline lookup yields CDR1 SGHRS and CDR2 YFSETQ. The CDR3 loop is CASSLTSGRAYETQYF. As DNA, the CDR3 is TGCGCCAGCAGCTTGACTTCGGGCAGGGCTTACGAGACCCAGTACTTC.

This clonotype was observed many times. The chain employs TRBV5-1 and TRBJ1-4, with TRBD1 matching over 9 bases. CDR1 SGHRS and CDR2 YFSETQ come from the germline V gene. This CDR3 contains 15 residues. Unmatched junction bases numbered 4, after V lost 0 bases and J lost 7 bases. CDR3 amino acids: CASSLEGQGSEKLFF. The CDR3 DNA reads TGCGCCAGCAGCTTGGAGGGACAGGGAAGTGAAAAACTGTTTTTT.

This clonotype has a count of ten or more. V gene TRBV6-6 combines with J gene TRBJ1-5; no definite D call. Germline V gene sequence: CDR1 MNHNY, CDR2 SVGAGI (reference sequence). The CDR3 has 14 amino acids. V was shortened by 2 bases and J by 0 bases, with 5 bases between the two germline ends. The chain's CDR3 is CASSYTFSNQPQHF. The CDR3 DNA is TGTGCCAGCAGTTACACATTTAGCAATCAGCCCCAGCATTTT.

This clonotype appeared a few times. V and J are TRBV28 and TRBJ1-2; no definite D call. From germline, CDR1 is MDHEN and CDR2 SYDVKM. This CDR3 region has 16 residues. Trimming shortened V by 3 bases and J by 6 bases, and 20 bases separated the two germline ends. Here the CDR3 reads CASSFLDGDSGNGYTF. CDR3 coding DNA: TGTGCCAGCAGTTTTCTAGACGGAGATTCGGGAAATGGCTACACCTTC.